This TCR beta chain was profiled in a study of OX40 agonist ivuxolimab in advanced cancers. Study context: The treatment was a fully human IgG2 OX40 agonist, ivuxolimab. Prior anti-PD-1, anti-PD-L1 or anti-CTLA-4 therapy did not bar entry, and more than 35% had some.

General study results and limits: At doses 0.1 to 3.0 mg/kg, CD4+ and CD8+ clones expanded.

Repertoires were generated with immunoSEQ multiplex PCR, while TCRdb's copy carries only in-frame clones and drops some. Of roughly 70,000 clones in the sample, roughly 82% are singletons; the top ten hold 5%. This clone was seen only once. Its antigen is currently unknown. Germline-derived CDR1 and CDR2 are SGHRS and YFSETQ. The CDR3 contains 15 residues. Trimming left V 4 bases short and J 2 bases short, with 14 bases between. The V and J genes are TRBV5-1 and TRBJ2-3; D unclear. This specimen consisted of CD4+ or CD8+ T cells sorted from blood, obtained in a trial of the OX40 agonist ivuxolimab. The origin of this receptor is an adult with an advanced solid tumor such as melanoma, head and neck, liver or kidney cancer. The CDR3 DNA follows: TGCGCCAGCAGCCCTGGGATAATCCCCACAGATACGCAGTATTTT. This codes for CASSPGIIPTDTQYF.